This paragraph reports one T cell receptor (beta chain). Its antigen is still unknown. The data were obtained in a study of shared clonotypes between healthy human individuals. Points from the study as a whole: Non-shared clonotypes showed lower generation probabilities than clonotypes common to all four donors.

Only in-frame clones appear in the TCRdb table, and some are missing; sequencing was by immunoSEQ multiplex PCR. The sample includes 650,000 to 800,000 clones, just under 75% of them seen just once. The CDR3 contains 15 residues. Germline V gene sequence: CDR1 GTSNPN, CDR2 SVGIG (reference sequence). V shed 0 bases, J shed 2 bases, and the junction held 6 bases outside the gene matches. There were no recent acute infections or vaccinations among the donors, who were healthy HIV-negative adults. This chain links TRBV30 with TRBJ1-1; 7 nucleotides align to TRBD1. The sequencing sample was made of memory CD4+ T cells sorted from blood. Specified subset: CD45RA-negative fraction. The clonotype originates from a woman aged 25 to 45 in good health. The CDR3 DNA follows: TGTGCCTGGAGTGTAGGTACAGGGGCTAACACTGAAGCTTTCTTT. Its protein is CAWSVGTGANTEAFF.